The source of this TCR beta chain is a study of post-analysis software for immune sequencing data. Study in general: Included courses were relapsing-remitting and secondary progressive multiple sclerosis; progressive-relapsing multiple sclerosis was also included. Findings and limits, study-wide: Versus controls, multiple sclerosis patients showed significantly lower diversity (normalized Chao1). Same-batch preparations were strongly co-clustered by F measure. When patients were compared with controls, about 5 TRBV segments were more frequent, TRBV5-6, TRBV5-1 and TRBV20-1 among them.

Notes on this clonotype: Its antigen is unidentified.

Included in the TCR beta cDNA libraries were unique molecular identifiers. cDNA molecules numbering roughly 500,000 came from around 0.96 to 9.9 million T cells. A single record per CDR3 protein comes from TCRdb applying MiXCR to the PCR reads. The top ten hold around 11% of the sample, which has 600,000 to 750,000 distinct CDR3 sequences, approximately 60% seen once. There are 15 residues in the CDR3. Germline trimming cut 1 base from V and 5 bases from J; bases unmatched to any gene: 5. Germline V CDR1 and CDR2: SGHTA, FQGNSA. The clonotype comes from a girl aged 2 to 10 with multiple sclerosis. Sequenced: blood. The V gene is TRBV7-2, the J gene TRBJ2-1, with TRBD2 matching over 7 bases. The CDR3 sequence is CASSLDGTKDNEQFF. CDR3 coding DNA: TGTGCCAGCAGCTTAGACGGGACTAAGGACAATGAGCAGTTCTTC. The entire variable domain, with the rest obtained from reference TRBV7-2 and TRBJ2-1, is as follows: GAGVSQSPSNKVTEKGKDVELRCDPISGHTALYWYRQSLGQGLEFLIYFQGNSAPDKSGLPSDRFSAERTGGSVSTLTIQRTQQEDSAVYLCASSLDGTKDNEQFFGPGTRLTVL.